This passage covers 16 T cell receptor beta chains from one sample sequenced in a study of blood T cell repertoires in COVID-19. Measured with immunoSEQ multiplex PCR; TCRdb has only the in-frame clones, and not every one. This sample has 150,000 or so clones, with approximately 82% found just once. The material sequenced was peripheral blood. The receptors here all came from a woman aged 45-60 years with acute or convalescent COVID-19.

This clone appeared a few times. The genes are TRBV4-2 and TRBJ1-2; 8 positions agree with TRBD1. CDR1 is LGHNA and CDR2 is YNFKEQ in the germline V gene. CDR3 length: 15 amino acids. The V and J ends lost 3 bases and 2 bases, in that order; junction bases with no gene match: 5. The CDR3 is CASSHAQGENYGYTF. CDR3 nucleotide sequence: TGTGCCAGCAGCCACGCACAGGGGGAGAACTATGGCTACACCTTC.

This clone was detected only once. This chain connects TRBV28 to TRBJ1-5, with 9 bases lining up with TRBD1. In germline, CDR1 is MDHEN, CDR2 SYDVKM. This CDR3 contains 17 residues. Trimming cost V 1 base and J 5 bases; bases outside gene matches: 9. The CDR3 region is CASSLSGTGSSYQPQHF. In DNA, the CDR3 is TGTGCCAGCAGTTTATCGGGGACAGGGTCATCTTATCAGCCCCAGCATTTT.

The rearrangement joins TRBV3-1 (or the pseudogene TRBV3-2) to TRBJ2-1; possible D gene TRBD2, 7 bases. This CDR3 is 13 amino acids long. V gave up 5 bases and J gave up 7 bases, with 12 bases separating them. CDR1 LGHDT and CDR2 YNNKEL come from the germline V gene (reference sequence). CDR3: CASSKGGMNEQFF. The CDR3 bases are TGTGCCAGCAGCAAGGGGGGGATGAATGAGCAGTTCTTC.

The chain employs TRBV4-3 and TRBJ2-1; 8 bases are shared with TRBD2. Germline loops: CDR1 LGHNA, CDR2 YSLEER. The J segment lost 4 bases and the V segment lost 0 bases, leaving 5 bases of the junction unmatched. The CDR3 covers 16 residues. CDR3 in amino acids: CASSQEPGGAYNEQFF. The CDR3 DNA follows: TGCGCCAGCAGCCAAGAGCCCGGGGGGGCGTACAATGAGCAGTTCTTC.

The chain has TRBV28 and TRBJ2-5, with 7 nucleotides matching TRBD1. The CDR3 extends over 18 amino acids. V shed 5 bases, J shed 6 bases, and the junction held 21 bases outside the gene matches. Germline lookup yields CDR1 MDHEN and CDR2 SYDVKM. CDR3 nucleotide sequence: TGTGCCAGCAGTGCTATTAGCCTGGGACAGCTGTTAGGAAAGACCCAGTACTTC. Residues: CASSAISLGQLLGKTQYF. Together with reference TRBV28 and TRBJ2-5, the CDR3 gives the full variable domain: DVKVTQSSRYLVKRTGEKVFLECVQDMDHENMFWYRQDPGLGLRLIYFSYDVKMKEKGDIPEGYSVSREKKERFSLILESASTNQTSMYLCASSAISLGQLLGKTQYFGPGTRLLVL.

The CDR3 DNA reads TGTGCCAGCAGTTACTCTGGGCCCTCTGCTAATGAAAAACTGTTTTTT. Translated, it gives CASSYSGPSANEKLFF. This chain joins TRBV6-5 and TRBJ1-4; D call uncertain. The CDR3 extends over 16 amino acids. Germline-derived CDR1 and CDR2 are MNHEY and SVGAGI. V was clipped by 0 bases and J by 3 bases, with 11 bases between them.

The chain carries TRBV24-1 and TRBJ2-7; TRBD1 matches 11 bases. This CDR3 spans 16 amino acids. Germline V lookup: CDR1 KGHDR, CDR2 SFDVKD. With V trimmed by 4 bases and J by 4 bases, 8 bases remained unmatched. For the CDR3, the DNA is TGTGCCACCAGTGACCCCGGGACAGGGGGAGGGTACGAGCAGTACTTC. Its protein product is CATSDPGTGGGYEQYF.

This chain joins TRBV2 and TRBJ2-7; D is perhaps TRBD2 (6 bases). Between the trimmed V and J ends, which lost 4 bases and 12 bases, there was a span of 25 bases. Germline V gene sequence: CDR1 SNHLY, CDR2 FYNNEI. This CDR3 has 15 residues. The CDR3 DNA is TGTGCCAGCAGTGTTACCTTGACTGGCCCCCAGGAGGGGTACTTC. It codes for CASSVTLTGPQEGYF.

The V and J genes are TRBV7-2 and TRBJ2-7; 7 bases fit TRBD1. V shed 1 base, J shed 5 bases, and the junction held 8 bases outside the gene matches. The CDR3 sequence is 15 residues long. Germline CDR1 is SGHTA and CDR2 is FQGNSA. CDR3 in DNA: TGTGCCAGCAGCTTAGGTGTGACAGGGTCCCACGAGCAGTACTTC. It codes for CASSLGVTGSHEQYF.

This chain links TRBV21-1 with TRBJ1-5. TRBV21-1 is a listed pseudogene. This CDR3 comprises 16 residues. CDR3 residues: CASSKGEGTRNQPQHF. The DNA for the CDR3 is TGTGCCAGCAGCAAAGGTGAGGGAACACGGAATCAGCCCCAGCATTTT.

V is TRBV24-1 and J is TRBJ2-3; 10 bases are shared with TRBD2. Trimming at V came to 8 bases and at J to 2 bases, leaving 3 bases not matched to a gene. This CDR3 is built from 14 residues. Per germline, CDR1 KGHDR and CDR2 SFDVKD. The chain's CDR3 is CATKAGGSTDTQYF. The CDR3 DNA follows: TGTGCCACCAAAGCGGGGGGGTCCACAGATACGCAGTATTTT.

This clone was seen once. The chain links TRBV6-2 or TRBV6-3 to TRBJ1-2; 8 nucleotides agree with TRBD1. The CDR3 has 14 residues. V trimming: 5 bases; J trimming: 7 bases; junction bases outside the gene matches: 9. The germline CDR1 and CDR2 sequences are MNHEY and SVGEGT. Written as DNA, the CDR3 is TGTGCCAGCAGTAGAACCGGGACAGGCCGTGGCTACACCTTC. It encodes CASSRTGTGRGYTF.

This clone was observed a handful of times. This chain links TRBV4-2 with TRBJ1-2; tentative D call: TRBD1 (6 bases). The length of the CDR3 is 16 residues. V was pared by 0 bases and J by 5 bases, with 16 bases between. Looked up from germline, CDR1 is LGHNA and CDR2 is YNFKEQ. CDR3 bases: TGTGCCAGCAGCCAAGAGGGTCGCAGGGGTGTATATGGCTACACCTTC. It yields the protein CASSQEGRRGVYGYTF.

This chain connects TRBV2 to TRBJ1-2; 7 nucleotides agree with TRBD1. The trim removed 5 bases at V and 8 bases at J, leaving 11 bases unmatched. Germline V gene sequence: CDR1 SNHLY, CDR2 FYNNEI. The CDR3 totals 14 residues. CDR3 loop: CASSTIRQGYGYTF. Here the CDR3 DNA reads TGTGCCAGCAGTACCATACGACAGGGCTACGGCTACACCTTC.

DNA of the CDR3: TGTGCCAGCAGCCTCGGGACAGGGACCTATGGCTACACCTTC. This encodes CASSLGTGTYGYTF. This chain connects TRBV6-5 to TRBJ1-2; 9 bases map to TRBD1. CDR1 MNHEY and CDR2 SVGAGI come from the germline V gene. The J segment lost 4 bases and the V segment lost 6 bases, leaving 6 bases of the junction unmatched. The CDR3 length is 14 residues.

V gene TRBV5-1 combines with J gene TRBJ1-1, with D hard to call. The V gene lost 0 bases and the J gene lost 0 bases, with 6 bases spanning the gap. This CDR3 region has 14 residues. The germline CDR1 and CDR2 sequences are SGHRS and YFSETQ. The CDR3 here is CASSLGGLNTEAFF. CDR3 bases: TGCGCCAGCAGCTTGGGAGGGTTGAACACTGAAGCTTTCTTT.